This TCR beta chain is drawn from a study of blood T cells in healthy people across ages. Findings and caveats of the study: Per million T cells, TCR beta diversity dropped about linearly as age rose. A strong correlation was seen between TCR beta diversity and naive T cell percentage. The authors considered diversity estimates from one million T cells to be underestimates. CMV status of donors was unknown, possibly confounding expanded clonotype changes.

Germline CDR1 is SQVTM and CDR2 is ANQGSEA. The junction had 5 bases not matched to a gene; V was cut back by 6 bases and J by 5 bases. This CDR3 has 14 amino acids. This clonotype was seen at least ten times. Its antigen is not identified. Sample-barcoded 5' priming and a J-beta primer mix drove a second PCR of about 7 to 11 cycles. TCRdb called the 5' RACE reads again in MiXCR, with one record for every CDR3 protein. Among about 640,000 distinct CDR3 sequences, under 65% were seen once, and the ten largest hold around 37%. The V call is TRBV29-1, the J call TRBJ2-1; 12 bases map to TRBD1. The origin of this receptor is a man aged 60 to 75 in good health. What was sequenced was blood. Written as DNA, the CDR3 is TGCAGCGTGGGGACAGGGGGCGGCAACAATGAGCAGTTCTTC. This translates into CSVGTGGGNNEQFF.